The subject of this entry is one TCR beta chain. Its specificity is not known. Measured with immunoSEQ multiplex PCR; TCRdb has only the in-frame clones, and not every one. The sample lists more than 300,000 clones; roughly 80% were seen once. Treatment of the sample: roughly 19 received Ad26.COV2.S at low or high dose, single or two shots; a few received placebo; per-sample allocation not given. Sampling was performed 63 days after the first vaccine or placebo injection. The donor was a Boston adult aged 18-55 years. The sample originates from a study of Ad26.COV2.S vaccination and SARS-CoV-2 variants. Study-level background: Each vaccinee took Ad26.COV2.S intramuscularly, once or twice 56 days apart.

Study-level points and caveats: The analyses of TCR breadth and depth may have understated the size of total T cell responses. Comparability of non-spike TCR breadth was observed across vaccine and placebo recipients.

The clonotype originates from a person aged 18-65 years who received the Ad26.COV2.S COVID-19 vaccine or a placebo. The sequenced sample was peripheral blood, obtained in a trial of Ad26.COV2.S vaccine versus placebo.

The CDR3, as DNA: TGTGCCAGCACCCGGCGGCTAGCGGGGGGTCCCTACGAGCAGTACTTC. This gives the protein CASTRRLAGGPYEQYF. The V gene is TRBV5-4, the J gene TRBJ2-7, with 11 positions matching TRBD2. The V gene's germline CDR1 is SGHNT and CDR2 YYREEE (reference sequence). Trimming at V came to 6 bases and at J to 2 bases, leaving 10 bases not matched to a gene. The CDR3 loop spans 16 amino acids. The whole variable domain, remainder taken from reference TRBV5-4 and TRBJ2-7, is ETGVTQSPTHLIKTRGQQVTLRCSSQSGHNTVSWYQQALGQGPQFIFQYYREEENGRGNFPPRFSGLQFPNYSSELNVNALELDDSALYLCASTRRLAGGPYEQYFGPGTRLTVT.